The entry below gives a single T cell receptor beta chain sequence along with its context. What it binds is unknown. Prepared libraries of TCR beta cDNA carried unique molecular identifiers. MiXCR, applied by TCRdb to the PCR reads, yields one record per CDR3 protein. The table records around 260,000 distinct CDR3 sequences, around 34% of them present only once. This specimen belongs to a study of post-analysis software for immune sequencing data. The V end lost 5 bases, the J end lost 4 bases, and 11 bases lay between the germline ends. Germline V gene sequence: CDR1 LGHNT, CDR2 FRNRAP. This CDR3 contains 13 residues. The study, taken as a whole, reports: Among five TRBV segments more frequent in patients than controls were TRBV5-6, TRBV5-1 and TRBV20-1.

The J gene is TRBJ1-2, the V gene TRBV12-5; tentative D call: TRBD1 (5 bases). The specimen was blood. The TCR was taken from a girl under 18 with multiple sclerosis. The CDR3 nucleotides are TGTGCTAGTGGTCCCGCGGGGGGCTATGGCTACACCTTC. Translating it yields CASGPAGGYGYTF.